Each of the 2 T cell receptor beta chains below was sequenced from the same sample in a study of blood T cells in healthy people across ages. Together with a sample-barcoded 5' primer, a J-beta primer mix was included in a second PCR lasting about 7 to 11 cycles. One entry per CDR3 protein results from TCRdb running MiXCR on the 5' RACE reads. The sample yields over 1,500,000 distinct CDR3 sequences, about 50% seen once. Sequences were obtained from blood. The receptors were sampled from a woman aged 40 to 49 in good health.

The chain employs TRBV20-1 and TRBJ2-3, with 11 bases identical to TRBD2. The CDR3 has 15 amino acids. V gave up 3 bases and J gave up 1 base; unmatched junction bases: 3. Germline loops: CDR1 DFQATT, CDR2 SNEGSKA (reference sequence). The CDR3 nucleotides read TGCAGTGCTAGTAGGACTAGCGGGCGCACAGATACGCAGTATTTT. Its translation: CSASRTSGRTDTQYF.

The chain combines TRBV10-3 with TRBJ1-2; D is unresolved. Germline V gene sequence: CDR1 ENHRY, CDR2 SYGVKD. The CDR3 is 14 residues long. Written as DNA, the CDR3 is TGTACCGTACGAGGTGACTCTACCCCAGGAGGCTACACCTTC. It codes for CTVRGDSTPGGYTF.